The following is a T cell receptor (beta chain) sequence with its context. Its specificity is not known. These data come from a study of regulatory dendritic cells for organ transplantation. Germline CDR1 and CDR2: SGHDT and YYEEEE. This CDR3 contains 14 residues. The V gene lost 4 bases and the J gene lost 7 bases, with 14 bases spanning the gap. Produced via immunoSEQ multiplex PCR; TCRdb's table is partial and in-frame only. This table has around 8,000 clones, about two thirds appearing once. CFSE-labeled sorted T cells met regulatory or mature dendritic cells for less than 6 days. The source material was memory CD4+ T cells from blood cultured with dendritic cells. Subset denoted: CD45RO+ memory T cells. This clonotype was sampled from a human donor in good health. The chain employs TRBV5-6 and TRBJ1-4; D might be TRBD1 (6 bases). CDR3 protein: CASSIRGSSEKLFF. In DNA form, the CDR3 reads TGTGCCAGCAGCATCAGGGGTTCGAGTGAAAAACTGTTTTTT. Using reference TRBV5-6 and TRBJ1-4 for the parts outside the CDR3, the full variable domain is DAGVTQSPTHLIKTRGQQVTLRCSPKSGHDTVSWYQQALGQGPQFIFQYYEEEERQRGNFPDRFSGHQFPNYSSELNVNALLLGDSALYLCASSIRGSSEKLFFGSGTQLSVL.